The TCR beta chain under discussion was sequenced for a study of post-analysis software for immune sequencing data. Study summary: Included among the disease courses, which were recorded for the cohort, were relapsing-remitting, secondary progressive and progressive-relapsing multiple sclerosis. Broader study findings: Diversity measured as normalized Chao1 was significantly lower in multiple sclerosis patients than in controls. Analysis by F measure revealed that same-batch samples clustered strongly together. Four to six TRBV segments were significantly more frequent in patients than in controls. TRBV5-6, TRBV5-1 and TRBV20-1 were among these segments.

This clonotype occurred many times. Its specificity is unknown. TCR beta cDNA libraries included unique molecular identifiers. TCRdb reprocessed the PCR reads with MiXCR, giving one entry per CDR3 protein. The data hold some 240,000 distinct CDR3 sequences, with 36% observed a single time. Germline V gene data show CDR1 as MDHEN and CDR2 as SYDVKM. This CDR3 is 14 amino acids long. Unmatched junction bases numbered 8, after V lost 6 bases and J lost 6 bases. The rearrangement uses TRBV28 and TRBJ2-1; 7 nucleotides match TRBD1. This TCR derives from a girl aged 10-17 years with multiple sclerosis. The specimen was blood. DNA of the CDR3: TGTGCCAGCAGGGCTACGGACAGGTTCAATGAGCAGTTCTTC. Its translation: CASRATDRFNEQFF.